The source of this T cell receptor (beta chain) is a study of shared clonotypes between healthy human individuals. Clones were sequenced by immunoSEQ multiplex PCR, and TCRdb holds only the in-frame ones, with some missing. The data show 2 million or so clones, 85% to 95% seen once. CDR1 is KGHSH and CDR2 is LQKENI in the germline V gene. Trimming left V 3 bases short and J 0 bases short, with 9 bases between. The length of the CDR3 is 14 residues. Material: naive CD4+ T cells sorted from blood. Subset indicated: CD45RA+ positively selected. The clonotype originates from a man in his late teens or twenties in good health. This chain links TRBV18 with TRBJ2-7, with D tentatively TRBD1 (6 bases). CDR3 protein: CASSPTDSSYEQYF. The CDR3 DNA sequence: TGTGCCAGCTCACCGACGGACAGCTCCTACGAGCAGTACTTC.